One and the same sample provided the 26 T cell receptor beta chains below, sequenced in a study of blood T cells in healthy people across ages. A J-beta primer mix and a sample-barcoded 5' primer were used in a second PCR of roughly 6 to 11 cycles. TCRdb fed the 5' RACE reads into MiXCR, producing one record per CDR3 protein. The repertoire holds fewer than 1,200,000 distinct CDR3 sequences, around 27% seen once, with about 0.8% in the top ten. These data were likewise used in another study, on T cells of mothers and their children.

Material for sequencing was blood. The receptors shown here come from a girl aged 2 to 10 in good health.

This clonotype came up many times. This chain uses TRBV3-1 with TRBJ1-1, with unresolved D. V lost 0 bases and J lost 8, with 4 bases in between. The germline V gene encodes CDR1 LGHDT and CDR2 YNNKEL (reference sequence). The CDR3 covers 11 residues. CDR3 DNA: TGTGCCAGCAGCCAAGAAGGGGAAGCTTTCTTT. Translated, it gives CASSQEGEAFF.

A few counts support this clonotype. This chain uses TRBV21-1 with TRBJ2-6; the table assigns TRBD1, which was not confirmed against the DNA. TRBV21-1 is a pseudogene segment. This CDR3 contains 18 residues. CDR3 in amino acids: CASSKKDRQGFGANVLTF. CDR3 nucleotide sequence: TGTGCCAGCAGCAAAAAGGACAGACAGGGGTTCGGGGCCAACGTCCTGACTTTC.

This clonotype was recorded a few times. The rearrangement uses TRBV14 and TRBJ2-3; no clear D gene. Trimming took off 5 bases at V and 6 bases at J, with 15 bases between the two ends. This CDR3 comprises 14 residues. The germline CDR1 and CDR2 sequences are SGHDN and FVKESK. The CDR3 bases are TGTGCCAGCAGCGCCGTGGGTCGGTGGGATACGCAGTATTTT. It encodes CASSAVGRWDTQYF.

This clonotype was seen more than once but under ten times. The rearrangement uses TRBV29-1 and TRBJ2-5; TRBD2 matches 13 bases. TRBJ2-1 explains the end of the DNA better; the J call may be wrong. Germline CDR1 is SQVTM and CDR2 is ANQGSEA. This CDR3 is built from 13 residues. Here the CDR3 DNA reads TGCAGCGGAGGACTAGCGGGAGCCGATGAGCAGTTCTTC. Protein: CSGGLAGADEQFF.

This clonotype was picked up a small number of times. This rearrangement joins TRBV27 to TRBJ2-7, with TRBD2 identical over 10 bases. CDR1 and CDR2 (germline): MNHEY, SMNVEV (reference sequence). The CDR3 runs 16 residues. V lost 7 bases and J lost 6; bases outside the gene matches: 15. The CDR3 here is CASTVSGGPLGFEQYF. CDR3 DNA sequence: TGTGCCAGCACTGTTAGCGGGGGGCCGCTAGGTTTCGAGCAGTACTTC.

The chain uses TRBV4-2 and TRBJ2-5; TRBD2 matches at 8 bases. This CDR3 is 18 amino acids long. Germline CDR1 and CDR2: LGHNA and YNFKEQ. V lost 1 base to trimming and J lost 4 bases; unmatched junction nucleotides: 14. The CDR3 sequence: CASSQGGASAGDRETQYF. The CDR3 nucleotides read TGTGCCAGCAGCCAAGGAGGGGCGTCAGCGGGAGATCGAGAGACCCAGTACTTC.

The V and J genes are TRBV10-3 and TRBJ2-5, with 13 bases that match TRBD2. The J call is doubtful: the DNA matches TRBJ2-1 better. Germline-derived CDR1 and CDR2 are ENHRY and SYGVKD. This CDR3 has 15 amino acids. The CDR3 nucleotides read TGTGCCATCGGGAGGACTAGCGGGGGTTGCAATGAGCAGTTCTTC. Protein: CAIGRTSGGCNEQFF.

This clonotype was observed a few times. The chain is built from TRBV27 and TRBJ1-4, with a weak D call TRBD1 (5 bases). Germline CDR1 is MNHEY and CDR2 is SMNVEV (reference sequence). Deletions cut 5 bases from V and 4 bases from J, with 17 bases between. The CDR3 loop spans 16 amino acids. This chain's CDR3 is CASSGSDSLFNEKLFF. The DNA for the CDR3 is TGTGCCAGCAGTGGGAGCGACAGCCTCTTTAATGAAAAACTGTTTTTT.

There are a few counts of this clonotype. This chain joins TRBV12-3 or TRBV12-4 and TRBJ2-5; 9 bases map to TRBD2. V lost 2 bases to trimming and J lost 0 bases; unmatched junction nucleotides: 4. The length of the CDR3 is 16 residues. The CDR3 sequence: CASSLRREGYQETQYF. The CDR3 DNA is TGTGCCAGCAGTTTAAGGCGGGAGGGATACCAAGAGACCCAGTACTTC.

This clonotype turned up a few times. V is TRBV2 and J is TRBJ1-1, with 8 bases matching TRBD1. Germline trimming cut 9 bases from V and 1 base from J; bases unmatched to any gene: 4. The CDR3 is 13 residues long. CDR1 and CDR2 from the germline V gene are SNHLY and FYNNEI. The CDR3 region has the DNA TGTGCCAGGGCAGGGGGCGAGAACACTGAAGCTTTCTTT. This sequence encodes CARAGGENTEAFF.

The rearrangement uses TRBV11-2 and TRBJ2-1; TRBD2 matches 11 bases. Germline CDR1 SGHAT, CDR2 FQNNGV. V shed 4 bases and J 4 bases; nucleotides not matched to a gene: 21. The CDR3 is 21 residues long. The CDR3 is CASSSRAGTVFTSGGYNEQFF. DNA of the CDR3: TGTGCCAGCAGCTCCAGAGCCGGGACAGTTTTCACTAGCGGGGGTTACAATGAGCAGTTCTTC.

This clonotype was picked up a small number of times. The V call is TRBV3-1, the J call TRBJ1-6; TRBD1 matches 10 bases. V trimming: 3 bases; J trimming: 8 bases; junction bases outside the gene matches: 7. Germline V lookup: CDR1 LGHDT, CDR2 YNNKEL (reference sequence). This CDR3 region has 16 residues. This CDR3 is CASSQSKGQGYSPLHF. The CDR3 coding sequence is TGTGCCAGCAGCCAGAGTAAGGGACAGGGGTATTCACCCCTCCACTTT.

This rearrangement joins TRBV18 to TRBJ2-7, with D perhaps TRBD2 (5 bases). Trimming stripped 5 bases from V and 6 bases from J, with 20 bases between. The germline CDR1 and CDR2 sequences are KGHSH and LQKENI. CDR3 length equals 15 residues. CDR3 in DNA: TGTGCCAGCTCAGACCTAGCTCCCGAGGTGGGCGAGCAGTACTTC. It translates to CASSDLAPEVGEQYF. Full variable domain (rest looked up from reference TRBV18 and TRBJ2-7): NAGVMQNPRHLVRRRGQEARLRCSPMKGHSHVYWYRQLPEEGLKFMVYLQKENIIDESGMPKERFSAEFPKEGPSILRIQQVVRGDSAAYFCASSDLAPEVGEQYFGPGTRLTVT.

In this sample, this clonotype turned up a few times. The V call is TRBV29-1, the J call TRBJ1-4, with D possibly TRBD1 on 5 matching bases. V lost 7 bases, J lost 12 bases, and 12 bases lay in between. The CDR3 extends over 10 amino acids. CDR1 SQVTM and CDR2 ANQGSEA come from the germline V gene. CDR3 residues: CSAGEGELFF. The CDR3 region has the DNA TGCAGCGCGGGGGAGGGAGAACTGTTTTTT. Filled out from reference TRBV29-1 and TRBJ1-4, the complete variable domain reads SAVISQKPSRDICQRGTSLTIQCQVDSQVTMMFWYRQQPGQSLTLIATANQGSEATYESGFVIDKFPISRPNLTFSTLTVSNMSPEDSSIYLCSAGEGELFFGSGTQLSVL.

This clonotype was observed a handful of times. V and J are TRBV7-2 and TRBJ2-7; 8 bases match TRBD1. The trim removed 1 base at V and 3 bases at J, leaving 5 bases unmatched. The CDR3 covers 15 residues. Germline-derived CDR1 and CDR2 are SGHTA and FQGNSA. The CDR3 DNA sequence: TGTGCCAGCAGCTTAGGAATCGGACAGGGCTACGAGCAGTACTTC. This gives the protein CASSLGIGQGYEQYF.

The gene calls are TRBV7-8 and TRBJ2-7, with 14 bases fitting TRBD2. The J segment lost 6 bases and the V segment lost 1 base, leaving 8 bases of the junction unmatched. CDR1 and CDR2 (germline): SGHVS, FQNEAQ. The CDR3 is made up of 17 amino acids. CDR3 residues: CASSLVEGLAGAVEQYF. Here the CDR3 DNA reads TGTGCCAGCAGCTTAGTCGAGGGACTAGCGGGAGCTGTCGAGCAGTACTTC.

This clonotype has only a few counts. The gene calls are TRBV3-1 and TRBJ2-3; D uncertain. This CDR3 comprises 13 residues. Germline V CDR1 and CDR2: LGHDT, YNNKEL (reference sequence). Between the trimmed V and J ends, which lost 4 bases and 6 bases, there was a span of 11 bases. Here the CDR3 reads CASSPLRPDTQYF. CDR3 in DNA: TGTGCCAGCAGCCCCTTAAGACCCGATACGCAGTATTTT.

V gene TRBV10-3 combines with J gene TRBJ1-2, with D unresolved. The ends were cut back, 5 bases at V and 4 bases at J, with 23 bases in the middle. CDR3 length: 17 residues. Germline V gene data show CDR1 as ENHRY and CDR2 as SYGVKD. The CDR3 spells CAISPRFGRVLCYGYTF. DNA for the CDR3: TGTGCCATCAGTCCCCGATTCGGGCGAGTCCTTTGCTATGGCTACACCTTC.

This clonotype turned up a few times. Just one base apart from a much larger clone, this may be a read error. The CDR3 loop reads CVSSLFQRGGLDEQFF. CDR3 bases: TGTGTCAGCAGCTTATTTCAGCGGGGGGGCTTGGATGAGCAGTTCTTC. The chain employs TRBV11-1 and TRBJ2-1, with 10 bases identical to TRBD2. Looked up from germline, CDR1 is SGHAT and CDR2 is FQDESV (reference sequence). The CDR3 contains 16 residues.

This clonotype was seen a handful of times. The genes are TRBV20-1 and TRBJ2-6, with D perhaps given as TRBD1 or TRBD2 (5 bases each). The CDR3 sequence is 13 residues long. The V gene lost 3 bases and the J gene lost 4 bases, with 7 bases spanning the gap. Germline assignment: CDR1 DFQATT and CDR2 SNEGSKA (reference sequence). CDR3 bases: TGCAGTGCTAGCGGGGCCGGGGCCAACGTCCTGACTTTC. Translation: CSASGAGANVLTF.

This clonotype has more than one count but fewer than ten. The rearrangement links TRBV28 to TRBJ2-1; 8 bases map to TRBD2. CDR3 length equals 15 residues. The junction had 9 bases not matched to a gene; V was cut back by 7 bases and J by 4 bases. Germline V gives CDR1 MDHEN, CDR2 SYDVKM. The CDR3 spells CASTPRGGPYNEQFF. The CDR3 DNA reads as TGTGCCAGCACTCCCCGGGGGGGCCCTTACAATGAGCAGTTCTTC.

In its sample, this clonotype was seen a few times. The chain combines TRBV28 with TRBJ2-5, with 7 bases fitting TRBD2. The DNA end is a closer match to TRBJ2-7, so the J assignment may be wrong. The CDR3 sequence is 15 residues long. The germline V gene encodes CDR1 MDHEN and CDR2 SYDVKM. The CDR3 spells CASSPDPGGSYEQYF. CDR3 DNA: TGTGCCAGCAGCCCCGACCCCGGCGGGAGCTACGAGCAGTACTTC.

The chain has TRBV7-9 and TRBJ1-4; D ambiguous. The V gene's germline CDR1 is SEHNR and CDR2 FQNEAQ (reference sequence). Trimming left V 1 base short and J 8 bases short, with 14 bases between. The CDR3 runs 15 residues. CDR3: CASSLDRPGYEKLFF. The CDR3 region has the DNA TGTGCCAGCAGCTTAGATCGACCGGGGTACGAAAAACTGTTTTTT.

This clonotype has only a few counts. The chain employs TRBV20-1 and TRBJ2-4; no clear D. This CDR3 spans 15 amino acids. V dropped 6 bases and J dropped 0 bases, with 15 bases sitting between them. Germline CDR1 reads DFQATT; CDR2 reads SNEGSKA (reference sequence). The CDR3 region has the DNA TGCAGTGCCGAGGAAGCTGTTCTAGCCAAAAACATTCAGTACTTC. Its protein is CSAEEAVLAKNIQYF.

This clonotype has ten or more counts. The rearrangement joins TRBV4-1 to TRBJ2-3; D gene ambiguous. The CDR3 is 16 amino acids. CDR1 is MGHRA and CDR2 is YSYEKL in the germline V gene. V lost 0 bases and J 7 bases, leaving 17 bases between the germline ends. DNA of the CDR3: TGCGCCAGCAGCCAAGAACCCAACTCCGCACAGAATACGCAGTATTTT. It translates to CASSQEPNSAQNTQYF.

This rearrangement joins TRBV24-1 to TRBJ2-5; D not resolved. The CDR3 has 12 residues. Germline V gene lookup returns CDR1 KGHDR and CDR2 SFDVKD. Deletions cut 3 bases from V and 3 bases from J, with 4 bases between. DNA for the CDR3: TGTGCCACCAGTGATGGGGAAGAGACCCAGTACTTC. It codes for CATSDGEETQYF.